The TCR beta chain described here comes from a study of T cell responses to AZD1222 COVID-19 vaccine. Study results and limitations: Repertoires were obtained only post-peak T cell response.

Germline V lookup: CDR1 MDHEN, CDR2 SYDVKM. The CDR3 loop spans 16 amino acids. After removal of 1 base from V and 5 bases from J, the junction contained 11 bases not matched to a gene. Regarding this clone: What it recognizes is unknown.

Profiling relied on immunoSEQ multiplex PCR, and the TCRdb table lists in-frame clones only, not all of them. The table shows more than 150,000 clones, with 85% to 95% occurring only once. The sequence came from an adult who received the AZD1222 COVID-19 vaccine. Sample: peripheral blood, taken 28 days after the second AZD1222 dose. The gene calls are TRBV28 and TRBJ2-7; 7 nucleotides agree with TRBD2. The CDR3 nucleotides are TGTGCCAGCAGTTTATATCGGGCTAGCGGAGGTAACGAGCAGTACTTC. Translation gives CASSLYRASGGNEQYF.